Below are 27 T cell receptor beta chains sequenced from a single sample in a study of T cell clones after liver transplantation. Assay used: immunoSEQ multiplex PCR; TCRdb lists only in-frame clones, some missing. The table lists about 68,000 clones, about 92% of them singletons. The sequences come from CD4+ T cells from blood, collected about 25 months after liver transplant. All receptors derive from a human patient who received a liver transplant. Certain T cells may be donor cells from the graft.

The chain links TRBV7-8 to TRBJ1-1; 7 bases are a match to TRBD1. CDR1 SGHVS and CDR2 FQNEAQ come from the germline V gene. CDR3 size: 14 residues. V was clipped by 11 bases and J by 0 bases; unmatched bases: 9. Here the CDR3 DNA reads TGTGCCGTTGGAGCAGGGGGGCTGAACACTGAAGCTTTCTTT. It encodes CAVGAGGLNTEAFF.

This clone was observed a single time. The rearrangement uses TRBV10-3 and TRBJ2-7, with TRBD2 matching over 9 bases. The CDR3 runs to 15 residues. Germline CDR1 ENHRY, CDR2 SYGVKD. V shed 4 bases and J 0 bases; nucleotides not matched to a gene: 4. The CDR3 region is CAISGLAASSYEQYF. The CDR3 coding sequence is TGTGCCATCAGTGGACTAGCGGCAAGCTCCTACGAGCAGTACTTC.

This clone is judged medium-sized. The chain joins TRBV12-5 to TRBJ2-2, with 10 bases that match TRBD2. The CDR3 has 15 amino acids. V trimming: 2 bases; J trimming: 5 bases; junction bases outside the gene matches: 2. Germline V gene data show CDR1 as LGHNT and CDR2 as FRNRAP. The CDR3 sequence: CASGLKTSGTGELFF. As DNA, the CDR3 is TGTGCTAGTGGTTTGAAGACTAGCGGGACCGGGGAGCTGTTTTTT.

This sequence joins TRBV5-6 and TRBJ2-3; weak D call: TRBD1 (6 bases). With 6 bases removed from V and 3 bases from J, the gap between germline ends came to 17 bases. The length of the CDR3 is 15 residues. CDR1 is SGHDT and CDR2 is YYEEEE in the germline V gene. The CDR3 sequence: CASTPRGRGTDTQYF. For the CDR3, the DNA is TGTGCCAGCACCCCTCGGGGCAGGGGAACAGATACGCAGTATTTT.

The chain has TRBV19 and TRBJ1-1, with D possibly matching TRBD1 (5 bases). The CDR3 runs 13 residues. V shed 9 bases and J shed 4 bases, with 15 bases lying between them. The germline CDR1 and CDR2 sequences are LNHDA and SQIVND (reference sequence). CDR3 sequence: CASGGDEGTEAFF. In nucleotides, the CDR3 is TGTGCCAGCGGCGGGGACGAGGGCACTGAAGCTTTCTTT.

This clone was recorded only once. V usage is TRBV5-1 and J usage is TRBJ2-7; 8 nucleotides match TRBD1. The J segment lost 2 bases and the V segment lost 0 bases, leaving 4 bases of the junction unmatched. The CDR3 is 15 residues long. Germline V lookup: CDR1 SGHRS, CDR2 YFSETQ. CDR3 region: CASSLGRTGPYEQYF. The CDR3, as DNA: TGCGCCAGCAGCTTGGGGCGGACAGGGCCCTACGAGCAGTACTTC. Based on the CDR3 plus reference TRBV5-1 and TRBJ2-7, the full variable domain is KAGVTQTPRYLIKTRGQQVTLSCSPISGHRSVSWYQQTPGQGLQFLFEYFSETQRNKGNFPGRFSGRQFSNSRSEMNVSTLELGDSALYLCASSLGRTGPYEQYFGPGTRLTVT.

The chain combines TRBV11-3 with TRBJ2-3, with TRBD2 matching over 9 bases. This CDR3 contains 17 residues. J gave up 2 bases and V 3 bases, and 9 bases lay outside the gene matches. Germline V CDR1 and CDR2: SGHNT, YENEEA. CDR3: CASSFFPAGGFTDTQYF. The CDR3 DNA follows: TGTGCCAGCAGCTTTTTTCCGGCGGGAGGGTTCACAGATACGCAGTATTTT.

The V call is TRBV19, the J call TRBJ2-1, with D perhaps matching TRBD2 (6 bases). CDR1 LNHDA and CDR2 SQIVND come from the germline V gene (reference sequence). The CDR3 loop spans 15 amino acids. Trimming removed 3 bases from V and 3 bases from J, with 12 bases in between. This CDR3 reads CASSISGTDYNEQFF. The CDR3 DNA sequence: TGTGCCAGTAGTATTTCCGGGACTGACTACAATGAGCAGTTCTTC.

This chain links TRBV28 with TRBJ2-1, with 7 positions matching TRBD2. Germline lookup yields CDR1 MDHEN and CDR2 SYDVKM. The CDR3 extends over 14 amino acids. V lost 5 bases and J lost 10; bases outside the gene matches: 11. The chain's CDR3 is CASSPPGLIWEQFF. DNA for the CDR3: TGTGCCAGCAGTCCCCCGGGACTAATATGGGAGCAGTTCTTC.

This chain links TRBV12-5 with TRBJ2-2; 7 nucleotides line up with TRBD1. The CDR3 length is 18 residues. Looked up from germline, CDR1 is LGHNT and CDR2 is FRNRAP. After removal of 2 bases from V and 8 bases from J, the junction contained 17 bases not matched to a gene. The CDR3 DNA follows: TGTGCTAGTGGTTTGTCAACCCAGACAGGGCCGTCGGCGGGGGAGCTGTTTTTT. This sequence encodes CASGLSTQTGPSAGELFF.

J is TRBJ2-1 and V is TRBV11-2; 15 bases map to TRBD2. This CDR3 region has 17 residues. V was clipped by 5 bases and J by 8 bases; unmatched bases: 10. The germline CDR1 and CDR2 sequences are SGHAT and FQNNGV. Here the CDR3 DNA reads TGTGCCAGCAGCCGCGGGACTAGCGGGAGGACTATGGATGAGCAGTTCTTC. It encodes CASSRGTSGRTMDEQFF.

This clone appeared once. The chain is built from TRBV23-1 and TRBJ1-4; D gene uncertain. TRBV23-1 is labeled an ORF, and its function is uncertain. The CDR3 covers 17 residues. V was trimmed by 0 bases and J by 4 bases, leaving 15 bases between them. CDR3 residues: CASSQSVGCRSNEKLFF. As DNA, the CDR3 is TGCGCCAGCAGTCAATCAGTGGGTTGCAGGAGTAATGAAAAACTGTTTTTT.

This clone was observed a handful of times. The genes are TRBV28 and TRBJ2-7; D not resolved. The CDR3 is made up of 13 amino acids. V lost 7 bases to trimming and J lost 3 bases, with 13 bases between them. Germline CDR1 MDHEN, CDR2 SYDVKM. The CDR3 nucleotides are TGTGCCAGCACCAAAAGTCCGGGCTACGAGCAGTACTTC. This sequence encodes CASTKSPGYEQYF.

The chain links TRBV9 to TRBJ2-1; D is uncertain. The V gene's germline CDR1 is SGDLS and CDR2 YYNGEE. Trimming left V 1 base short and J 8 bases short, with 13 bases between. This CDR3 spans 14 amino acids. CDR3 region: CASSVSGTIHEQFF. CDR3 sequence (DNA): TGTGCCAGCAGCGTATCGGGTACAATTCATGAGCAGTTCTTC.

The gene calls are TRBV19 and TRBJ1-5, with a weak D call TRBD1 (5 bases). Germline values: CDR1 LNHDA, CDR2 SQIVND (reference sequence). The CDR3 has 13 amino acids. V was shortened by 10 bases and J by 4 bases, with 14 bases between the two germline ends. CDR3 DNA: TGTGCCACGGACAACGCCGCGAATCAGCCCCAGCATTTT. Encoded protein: CATDNAANQPQHF.

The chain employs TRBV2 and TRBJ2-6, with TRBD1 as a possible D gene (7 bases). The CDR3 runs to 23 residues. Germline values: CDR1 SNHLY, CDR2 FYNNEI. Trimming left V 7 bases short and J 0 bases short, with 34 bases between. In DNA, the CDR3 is TGTGCCAGCAATGGGGGTAGGGGGCGTAACCTCTCAGCGGGCCGCTCTGGGGCCAACGTCCTGACTTTC. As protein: CASNGGRGRNLSAGRSGANVLTF.

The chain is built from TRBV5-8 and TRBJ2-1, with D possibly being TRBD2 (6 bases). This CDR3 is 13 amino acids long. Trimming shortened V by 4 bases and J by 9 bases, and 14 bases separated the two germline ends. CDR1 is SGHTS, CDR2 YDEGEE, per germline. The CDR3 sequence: CASSLGGVSEQFF. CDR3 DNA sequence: TGTGCCAGCAGCCTCGGGGGAGTAAGTGAGCAGTTCTTC.

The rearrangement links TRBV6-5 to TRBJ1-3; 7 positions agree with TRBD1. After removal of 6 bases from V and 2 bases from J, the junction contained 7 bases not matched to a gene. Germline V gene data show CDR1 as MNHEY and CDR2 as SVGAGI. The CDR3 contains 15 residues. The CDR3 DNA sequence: TGTGCCAGCAGGGGGGACAGAGCGCCTGGAAACACCATATATTTT. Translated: CASRGDRAPGNTIYF.

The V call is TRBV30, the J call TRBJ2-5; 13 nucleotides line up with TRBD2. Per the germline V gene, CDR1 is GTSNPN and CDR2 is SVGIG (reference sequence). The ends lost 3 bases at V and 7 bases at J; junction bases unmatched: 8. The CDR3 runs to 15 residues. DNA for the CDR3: TGTGCCTGGAGCGCGACTAGCGGGGGGCTCGTGACCCAGTACTTC. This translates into CAWSATSGGLVTQYF.

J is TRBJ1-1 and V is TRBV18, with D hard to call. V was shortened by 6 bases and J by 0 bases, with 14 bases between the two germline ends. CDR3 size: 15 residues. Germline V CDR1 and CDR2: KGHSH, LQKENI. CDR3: CASSQGRRMNTEAFF. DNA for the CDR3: TGTGCCAGCTCCCAAGGGAGAAGAATGAACACTGAAGCTTTCTTT. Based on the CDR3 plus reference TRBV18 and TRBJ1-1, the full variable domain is NAGVMQNPRHLVRRRGQEARLRCSPMKGHSHVYWYRQLPEEGLKFMVYLQKENIIDESGMPKERFSAEFPKEGPSILRIQQVVRGDSAAYFCASSQGRRMNTEAFFGQGTRLTVV.

The CDR3 nucleotides are TGTGCCAGCAGTTTATCGCGGGTATATGGCTACACCTTC. This translates into CASSLSRVYGYTF. This rearrangement joins TRBV28 to TRBJ1-2; D is unclear. Germline-derived CDR1 and CDR2 are MDHEN and SYDVKM. With 1 base removed from V and 5 bases from J, the gap between germline ends came to 8 bases. This CDR3 is 13 amino acids long.

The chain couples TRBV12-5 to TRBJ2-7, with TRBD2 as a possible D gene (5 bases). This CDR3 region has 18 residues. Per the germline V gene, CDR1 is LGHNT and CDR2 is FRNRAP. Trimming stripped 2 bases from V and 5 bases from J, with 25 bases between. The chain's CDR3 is CASGLYVGSFGTTDEQYF. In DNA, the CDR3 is TGTGCTAGTGGTTTGTACGTGGGGAGCTTTGGAACAACCGACGAGCAGTACTTC.

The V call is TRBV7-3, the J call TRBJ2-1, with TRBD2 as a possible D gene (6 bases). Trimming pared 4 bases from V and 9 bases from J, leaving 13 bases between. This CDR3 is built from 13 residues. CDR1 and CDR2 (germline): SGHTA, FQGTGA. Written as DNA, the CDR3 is TGTGCCAGCAGCTCTAGCGTTAATACTGAGCAGTTCTTC. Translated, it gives CASSSSVNTEQFF.

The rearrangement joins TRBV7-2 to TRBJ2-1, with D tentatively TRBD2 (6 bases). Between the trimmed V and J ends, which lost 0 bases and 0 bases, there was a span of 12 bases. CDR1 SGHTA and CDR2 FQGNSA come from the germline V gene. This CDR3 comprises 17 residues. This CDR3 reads CASSLAGGFSSYNEQFF. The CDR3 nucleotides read TGTGCCAGCAGCTTAGCCGGGGGATTTAGCTCCTACAATGAGCAGTTCTTC.

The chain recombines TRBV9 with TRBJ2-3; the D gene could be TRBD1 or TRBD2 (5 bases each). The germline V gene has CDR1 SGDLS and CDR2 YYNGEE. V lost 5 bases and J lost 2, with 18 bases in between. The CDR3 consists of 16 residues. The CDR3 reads CASSAIGTNPTDTQYF. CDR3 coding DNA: TGTGCCAGCAGTGCCATCGGGACGAACCCCACAGATACGCAGTATTTT.

CDR3 in DNA: TGTGCCATCTCCGACAGTACCTACGAGCAGTACTTC. It specifies CAISDSTYEQYF. This chain uses TRBV10-3 with TRBJ2-7, with a possible D match to TRBD1 (5 bases). The CDR3 length is 12 residues. Trimming removed 8 bases from V and 2 bases from J, with 10 bases in between. Germline loops: CDR1 ENHRY, CDR2 SYGVKD.

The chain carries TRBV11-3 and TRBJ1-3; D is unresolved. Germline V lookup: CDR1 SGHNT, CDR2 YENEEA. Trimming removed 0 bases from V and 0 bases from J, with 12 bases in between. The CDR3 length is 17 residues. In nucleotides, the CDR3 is TGTGCCAGCAGCTTAGATCGCGGCAGCTACTCTGGAAACACCATATATTTT. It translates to CASSLDRGSYSGNTIYF.